The 20 T cell receptor beta chains listed next were all sequenced from one sample in a study of T cell responses to AZD1222 COVID-19 vaccine. Sequenced by immunoSEQ multiplex PCR; TCRdb stores in-frame clones only, minus some. The sample contains roughly 150,000 clones, 85% to 95% of which appear only once. The material sequenced was peripheral blood, taken on day 0 of AZD1222 vaccination. These receptor sequences come from an adult in good health.

The V gene is TRBV19, the J gene TRBJ1-1, with unresolved D. The V end lost 7 bases, the J end lost 6 bases, and 15 bases lay between the germline ends. The CDR3 sequence is 13 residues long. The germline V gene encodes CDR1 LNHDA and CDR2 SQIVND (reference sequence). As DNA, the CDR3 is TGTGCCAGTACCAAGGCGGCTTTCGCTGAAGCTTTCTTT. Translated, it gives CASTKAAFAEAFF.

This chain uses TRBV28 with TRBJ2-1, with TRBD1 matching 7 bases. The germline V gene has CDR1 MDHEN and CDR2 SYDVKM. The CDR3 has 18 residues. V dropped 4 bases and J dropped 0; count of bases not matched to a gene: 12. The CDR3 region is CASSSPRQGESSYNEQFF. DNA for the CDR3: TGTGCCAGCAGTTCTCCCCGACAGGGAGAAAGCTCCTACAATGAGCAGTTCTTC. Supplemented by reference TRBV28 and TRBJ2-1, the full variable domain reads DVKVTQSSRYLVKRTGEKVFLECVQDMDHENMFWYRQDPGLGLRLIYFSYDVKMKEKGDIPEGYSVSREKKERFSLILESASTNQTSMYLCASSSPRQGESSYNEQFFGPGTRLTVL.

The chain recombines TRBV10-3 with TRBJ1-2; 9 bases fit TRBD1. This CDR3 has 12 amino acids. From germline, CDR1 is ENHRY and CDR2 SYGVKD. The V segment lost 10 bases and the J segment 8 bases; nucleotides outside the gene matches: 8. Here the CDR3 reads CATQGQGSGYTF. The CDR3 DNA sequence: TGTGCCACCCAGGGACAGGGAAGCGGCTACACCTTC.

Details on this clone: In the same sample, other DNA sequences code for this CDR3. The genes are TRBV5-1 and TRBJ1-1, with D unresolved. This CDR3 comprises 14 residues. Trimming removed 5 bases from V and 1 base from J, with 12 bases in between. Germline-derived CDR1 and CDR2 are SGHRS and YFSETQ. The CDR3 nucleotides read TGCGCCAGCAGTCTAAGACAAGCGAACACTGAAGCTTTCTTT. This encodes CASSLRQANTEAFF.

This chain connects TRBV25-1 to TRBJ2-7, with 7 positions matching TRBD1. J lost 7 bases, V lost 3 bases, and 9 bases had no gene match. This CDR3 is 14 amino acids long. CDR1 MGHDK and CDR2 SYGVNS come from the germline V gene. CDR3 nucleotide sequence: TGTGCCAGCAGTGACCCTGGGACAGAGAGGGAGCAGTACTTC. Residues: CASSDPGTEREQYF.

This clone has a handful of counts. The V and J genes are TRBV6-4 and TRBJ2-2; TRBD2 is a possible D gene (6 bases). V lost 4 bases to trimming and J lost 4 bases, with 16 bases between them. This CDR3 comprises 16 residues. Germline CDR1 MRHNA, CDR2 SNTAGT. CDR3 in amino acids: CASSVAPGVGTGELFF. As DNA, the CDR3 is TGTGCCAGCAGTGTAGCCCCGGGGGTCGGCACCGGGGAGCTGTTTTTT.

This chain joins TRBV2 and TRBJ1-5; D not resolved. CDR3 length: 14 residues. Deletions cut 2 bases from V and 0 bases from J, with 5 bases between. Germline V gives CDR1 SNHLY, CDR2 FYNNEI. The CDR3 is CASSEQLSNQPQHF. CDR3 nucleotides: TGTGCCAGCAGTGAACAGCTTAGCAATCAGCCCCAGCATTTT.

The rearrangement links TRBV30 to TRBJ2-2; D not resolved. V lost 1 base to trimming and J lost 6 bases, with 12 bases between them. This CDR3 is built from 14 residues. The germline V gene encodes CDR1 GTSNPN and CDR2 SVGIG (reference sequence). CDR3 residues: CAWSADPVPGELFF. The CDR3 DNA sequence: TGTGCCTGGAGTGCGGACCCGGTCCCCGGGGAGCTGTTTTTT.

This chain uses TRBV6-1 with TRBJ1-5; D is undetermined. Germline loops: CDR1 MNHNS, CDR2 SASEGT. V dropped 2 bases and J dropped 1 base, with 3 bases sitting between them. This CDR3 is built from 13 residues. The CDR3 spells CASSEFSNQPQHF. In DNA, the CDR3 is TGTGCCAGCAGTGAATTCAGCAATCAGCCCCAGCATTTT.

J is TRBJ1-1 and V is TRBV14, with a weak D call TRBD1 (5 bases). Germline assignment: CDR1 SGHDN and CDR2 FVKESK. Trimming left V 0 bases short and J 5 bases short, with 10 bases between. This CDR3 comprises 14 residues. The CDR3 bases are TGTGCCAGCAGCCAAGATAGAGGGGTTACTGAAGCTTTCTTT. Encoded protein: CASSQDRGVTEAFF.

This chain uses TRBV12-3 or TRBV12-4 with TRBJ2-7, with D possibly TRBD1 on 5 matching bases. This CDR3 region has 13 residues. V lost 3 bases, J lost 5 bases, and 11 bases lay in between. This CDR3 is CASSLQGDHEQYF. The DNA for the CDR3 is TGTGCCAGCAGTTTGCAGGGTGATCACGAGCAGTACTTC.

CDR3: CASSMNRDQPQHF. For the CDR3, the DNA is TGTGCCAGTAGTATGAACCGGGATCAGCCCCAGCATTTT. The chain uses TRBV19 and TRBJ1-5; D call uncertain. Between the trimmed V and J ends, which lost 3 bases and 5 bases, there was a span of 8 bases. The CDR3 has 13 amino acids. Per germline, CDR1 LNHDA and CDR2 SQIVND (reference sequence). The variable domain in full, completed from reference TRBV19 and TRBJ1-5, reads DGGITQSPKYLFRKEGQNVTLSCEQNLNHDAMYWYRQDPGQGLRLIYYSQIVNDFQKGDIAEGYSVSREKKESFPLTVTSAQKNPTAFYLCASSMNRDQPQHFGDGTRLSIL.

The chain links TRBV7-9 to TRBJ2-7, with TRBD2 identical over 13 bases. The CDR3 is made up of 18 amino acids. Germline V gene data show CDR1 as SEHNR and CDR2 as FQNEAQ (reference sequence). The V gene end was trimmed by 0 bases and the J gene end by 2 bases; junction bases not matched to a gene: 7. In DNA form, the CDR3 reads TGTGCCAGCAGCTTAGCATTTGGGACTAGCGGGGCCCCCTACGAGCAGTACTTC. It specifies CASSLAFGTSGAPYEQYF. Variable domain in full (rest from reference TRBV7-9 and TRBJ2-7): DTGVSQNPRHKITKRGQNVTFRCDPISEHNRLYWYRQTLGQGPEFLTYFQNEAQLEKSRLLSDRFSAERPKGSFSTLEIQRTEQGDSAMYLCASSLAFGTSGAPYEQYFGPGTRLTVT.

This chain links TRBV30 with TRBJ1-4; the match to TRBD1 covers 8 bases. CDR3 size: 14 residues. CDR1 and CDR2 from the germline V gene are GTSNPN and SVGIG (reference sequence). V was clipped by 0 bases and J by 7 bases; unmatched bases: 4. The CDR3 protein is CAWSVTGGVEKLFF. CDR3 in DNA: TGTGCCTGGAGTGTAACAGGGGGAGTTGAAAAACTGTTTTTT.

The chain recombines TRBV18 with TRBJ1-5; unclear D gene. The CDR3 contains 16 residues. Per germline, CDR1 KGHSH and CDR2 LQKENI. The germline V and J ends were trimmed by 2 bases and 1 base, with 12 bases remaining between them. Written as DNA, the CDR3 is TGTGCCAGCTCACCAGAGGCCCCGGCCAGCAATCAGCCCCAGCATTTT. This sequence encodes CASSPEAPASNQPQHF.

The chain combines TRBV7-2 with TRBJ1-4; possible D gene TRBD1, 5 bases. Germline CDR1 SGHTA, CDR2 FQGNSA. V shed 6 bases and J shed 5 bases, with 10 bases lying between them. The CDR3 has 13 residues. The CDR3 sequence: CASSPPGNEKLFF. In DNA form, the CDR3 reads TGTGCCAGCAGTCCCCCAGGGAATGAAAAACTGTTTTTT.

The genes are TRBV19 and TRBJ2-7; the D gene is possibly TRBD2 (5 bases). The V gene lost 8 bases and the J gene lost 0 bases, with 14 bases spanning the gap. Per the germline V gene, CDR1 is LNHDA and CDR2 is SQIVND (reference sequence). This CDR3 is built from 14 residues. The CDR3 loop reads CASCERDGSYEQYF. As DNA, the CDR3 is TGTGCCAGTTGTGAGAGGGATGGCTCCTACGAGCAGTACTTC.

Note on this clone: A read error may produce the germline difference seen at one junction end. The V call is TRBV19, the J call TRBJ1-1; D ambiguous. The CDR3 runs to 10 residues. Germline values: CDR1 LNHDA, CDR2 SQIVND (reference sequence). The CDR3 coding sequence is TGTGCCAGTAGTAGCGATCGCCTTCACTTT. Residues: CASSSDRLHF.

The genes are TRBV12-3 or TRBV12-4 and TRBJ2-3, with 8 bases identical to TRBD2. This CDR3 region has 11 residues. The junction had 5 bases not matched to a gene; V was cut back by 9 bases and J by 9 bases. The DNA of the CDR3 is TGTGCCAGTGCCCCGGGAGGGACGCAGTATTTT. As protein: CASAPGGTQYF.

This sequence joins TRBV6-2 or TRBV6-3 and TRBJ1-5; a weak D match, TRBD1 (6 bases). CDR3 size: 14 residues. V dropped 5 bases and J dropped 6 bases, with 14 bases sitting between them. Germline CDR1 reads MNHEY; CDR2 reads SVGEGT. CDR3 coding DNA: TGTGCCAGCAGTCCCCTGGGGGCTAGTCAGCCCCAGCATTTT. Amino acids: CASSPLGASQPQHF.